One sample yielded the 17 T cell receptor beta chains listed below, sequenced in a study of T cell changes during pregnancy in multiple sclerosis. Profiling relied on immunoSEQ multiplex PCR, and the TCRdb table lists in-frame clones only, not all of them. Of roughly 70,000 clones listed, over 75% were seen once; the top ten hold around 1.4%. The sequences come from peripheral blood, collected in the third trimester of pregnancy. The receptors come from a female donor with multiple sclerosis, enrolled in a pregnancy study.

The rearrangement joins TRBV6-1 to TRBJ2-7, with TRBD1 as a possible D gene (6 bases). The CDR3 spans 15 residues. Germline V gene lookup returns CDR1 MNHNS and CDR2 SASEGT. V was trimmed by 4 bases and J by 0 bases, leaving 13 bases between them. The CDR3 is CASSVGQGSSYEQYF. As DNA, the CDR3 is TGTGCCAGCAGTGTGGGGCAGGGGAGCTCCTACGAGCAGTACTTC.

The chain recombines TRBV12-1 with TRBJ2-3; TRBD1, the D gene given by the table, was not confirmed from the DNA. TRBV12-1 is a recognized pseudogene. The CDR3 length is 16 residues. CDR3 sequence: CASSFAGTGSTDTQYF. Here the CDR3 DNA reads TGTGCCAGCAGCTTTGCTGGGACAGGAAGCACAGATACGCAGTATTTT.

The V call is TRBV4-2, the J call TRBJ1-5, with D possibly matching TRBD1 (5 bases). Germline V lookup: CDR1 LGHNA, CDR2 YNFKEQ. This CDR3 is built from 16 residues. The V and J ends lost 4 bases and 0 bases respectively, with 13 bases between them. In nucleotides, the CDR3 is TGTGCCAGCAGCCGGTCGAAACAGGATAGCAATCAGCCCCAGCATTTT. Translating gives CASSRSKQDSNQPQHF.

The chain joins TRBV18 to TRBJ1-2, with 9 bases that match TRBD1. Germline V lookup: CDR1 KGHSH, CDR2 LQKENI. This CDR3 is 13 amino acids long. The V segment lost 4 bases and the J segment 11 bases; nucleotides outside the gene matches: 8. The CDR3 region has the DNA TGTGCCAGCTCACGGGACAGGGAGGAAGGATACACCTTC. It codes for CASSRDREEGYTF.

This clone was recorded once. This chain links TRBV7-7 with TRBJ1-3; possible D gene TRBD1, 5 bases. CDR1 and CDR2 (germline): SSHAT, FNYEAQ (reference sequence). CDR3 length equals 14 residues. Trimming took off 5 bases at V and 4 bases at J, with 12 bases between the two ends. The CDR3 is CASSLTGNGNTIYF. CDR3 sequence (DNA): TGTGCCAGCAGCCTTACAGGTAACGGAAACACCATATATTTT.

This clone appeared once. Here the CDR3 DNA reads TGTGCCTTGGTAGCGGGGGCGGTGGATACGCAGTATTTT. It yields the protein CALVAGAVDTQYF. This sequence joins TRBV30 and TRBJ2-3; 9 nucleotides line up with TRBD2. This CDR3 is built from 13 residues. Germline V gene data show CDR1 as GTSNPN and CDR2 as SVGIG (reference sequence). Trimming at V came to 7 bases and at J to 6 bases, leaving 8 bases not matched to a gene.

The rearrangement links TRBV7-2 to TRBJ2-3, with TRBD2 matching 8 bases. CDR3 length: 20 residues. V gave up 0 bases and J gave up 2 bases; unmatched junction bases: 16. CDR1 is SGHTA and CDR2 is FQGNSA in the germline V gene. CDR3 in DNA: TGTGCCAGCAGCTTAGCGGCGAACGCGGGGGGCTACTCCTACACAGATACGCAGTATTTT. Its translation is CASSLAANAGGYSYTDTQYF.

J is TRBJ1-1 and V is TRBV19; D uncertain. Germline assignment: CDR1 LNHDA and CDR2 SQIVND (reference sequence). Deletions cut 7 bases from V and 3 bases from J, with 6 bases between. The CDR3 sequence is 11 residues long. The CDR3 sequence: CASTFYTEAFF. The CDR3 bases are TGTGCCAGTACCTTCTACACTGAAGCTTTCTTT.

The rearrangement links TRBV27 to TRBJ1-5; TRBD1 matches at 8 bases. Germline V gene lookup returns CDR1 MNHEY and CDR2 SMNVEV (reference sequence). This CDR3 region has 14 residues. J was trimmed by 6 bases and V by 6 bases; bases with no gene match: 7. In DNA form, the CDR3 reads TGTGCCAGCAGACGGACAGGGCTCACTCAGCCCCAGCATTTT. This sequence encodes CASRRTGLTQPQHF.

V and J are TRBV5-6 and TRBJ1-6, with 8 nucleotides matching TRBD1. The V gene end was trimmed by 5 bases and the J gene end by 9 bases; junction bases not matched to a gene: 7. The CDR3 has 14 amino acids. The germline gives CDR1 SGHDT, CDR2 YYEEEE. In DNA, the CDR3 is TGTGCCAGCAGTTACGGACAGGGCTTTTCACCCCTCCACTTT. Translating it yields CASSYGQGFSPLHF.

V is TRBV10-3 and J is TRBJ1-2; 7 positions agree with TRBD1. Germline V gene data show CDR1 as ENHRY and CDR2 as SYGVKD. Trimming removed 4 bases from V and 2 bases from J; junction bases left unmatched: 10. The CDR3 consists of 16 residues. The CDR3 DNA sequence: TGTGCCATCAGTGGGACGACAGGGAGCGGGAACTATGGCTACACCTTC. It codes for CAISGTTGSGNYGYTF.

The CDR3, as DNA: TGTGCCAGCAGCTTTGATTCCGGGACAGGGGTATACGAGCAGTACTTC. This codes for CASSFDSGTGVYEQYF. The V and J genes are TRBV7-3 and TRBJ2-7; 10 bases match TRBD1. Trimming cost V 3 bases and J 4 bases; bases outside gene matches: 9. The CDR3 contains 16 residues. CDR1 SGHTA and CDR2 FQGTGA come from the germline V gene.

The V and J genes are TRBV7-6 and TRBJ2-2; maybe TRBD1 (6 bases). Trimming cost V 4 bases and J 1 base, with 10 bases left between them. The CDR3 loop spans 15 amino acids. From germline, CDR1 is SGHVS and CDR2 FNYEAQ. Here the CDR3 reads CASSSDRLNTGELFF. CDR3 nucleotides: TGTGCCAGCAGCTCCGACAGGTTGAACACCGGGGAGCTGTTTTTT.

The chain employs TRBV14 and TRBJ2-7; tentative D call: TRBD2 (6 bases). There are 15 residues in the CDR3. The V and J ends lost 3 bases and 7 bases respectively, with 19 bases between them. Germline CDR1 and CDR2: SGHDN and FVKESK. The CDR3 DNA is TGTGCCAGCAGCCACACCGGGACTCCGGGCGGGGAGCAGTACTTC. This codes for CASSHTGTPGGEQYF. Full variable domain (remainder filled in from reference TRBV14 and TRBJ2-7): EAGVTQFPSHSVIEKGQTVTLRCDPISGHDNLYWYRRVMGKEIKFLLHFVKESKQDESGMPNNRFLAERTGGTYSTLKVQPAELEDSGVYFCASSHTGTPGGEQYFGPGTRLTVT.

V gene TRBV6-5 combines with J gene TRBJ2-3; 7 positions agree with TRBD2. Germline CDR1 and CDR2: MNHEY and SVGAGI. The CDR3 length is 13 residues. Trimming at V came to 4 bases and at J to 5 bases, leaving 3 bases not matched to a gene. CDR3 residues: CASSWGGGDTQYF. CDR3 nucleotides: TGTGCCAGCAGTTGGGGGGGAGGAGATACGCAGTATTTT.

This clone has only one observation. The chain combines TRBV7-2 with TRBJ2-5; a possible D gene is TRBD2 (5 bases). With 5 bases removed from V and 1 base from J, the gap between germline ends came to 11 bases. Germline V gene sequence: CDR1 SGHTA, CDR2 FQGNSA. The CDR3 loop spans 14 amino acids. The CDR3 DNA sequence: TGTGCCAGCAGCACGAGCCGGGGCCAAGAGACCCAGTACTTC. Protein sequence: CASSTSRGQETQYF.

The rearrangement links TRBV29-1 to TRBJ2-7; 9 nucleotides align to TRBD1. Germline assignment: CDR1 SQVTM and CDR2 ANQGSEA. This CDR3 region has 13 residues. V lost 6 bases and J lost 4; bases outside the gene matches: 7. The CDR3, as DNA: TGCAGCGTCCCCGGGACAGGGAGATACGAGCAGTACTTC. Translating gives CSVPGTGRYEQYF.